This T cell receptor (beta chain) was obtained from a study of beta chain features in type 1 diabetes. Study-wide points: VDJ junctions from type 1 diabetes patients carried fewer insertions and larger deletions. In all four CD4+ subsets, TCRB CDR3 length was significantly, moderately reduced in type 1 diabetes. The question of HLA type influencing TCRB rearrangement was one that remained unresolved here.

The authors reverse transcribed all of the isolated RNA, so sequencing captured expressed TCRB transcripts. There were several million reads on average in the naive, central memory and regulatory T cell samples. Some clones are missing from TCRdb's copy, which holds only in-frame ones; the method was immunoSEQ multiplex PCR. The data show about 150,000 clones, with over 6% seen just once and approximately 0.54% held by the top ten. CD4+ cells of the naive, central memory, regulatory and stem cell-like memory types were sorted via CD45RO/CCR7/CD25/CD127/CD95/CD27. Per the germline V gene, CDR1 is SGHRS and CDR2 is YFSETQ. This CDR3 is 16 amino acids long. Trimming pared 0 bases from V and 1 base from J, leaving 13 bases between. This clone was picked up a small number of times. Antigen specificity is unknown.

This chain joins TRBV5-1 and TRBJ1-1, with D uncertain. The receptor was isolated from a man between 18 and 35 years old with type 1 diabetes. The sample taken for sequencing was central memory CD4+ T cells from blood. CDR3 sequence (DNA): TGCGCCAGCAGCTTGGCCCCCCGGGGTCAGAACACTGAAGCTTTCTTT. Translated, it gives CASSLAPRGQNTEAFF. The full variable domain, its missing parts supplied by reference TRBV5-1 and TRBJ1-1, is KAGVTQTPRYLIKTRGQQVTLSCSPISGHRSVSWYQQTPGQGLQFLFEYFSETQRNKGNFPGRFSGRQFSNSRSEMNVSTLELGDSALYLCASSLAPRGQNTEAFFGQGTRLTVV.